This T cell receptor (beta chain) originates from a study of control samples from healthy donors and cancer patients. Germline CDR1 reads KGHDR; CDR2 reads SFDVKD. V lost 1 base, J lost 9 bases, and 8 bases stayed unmatched. The CDR3 contains 15 residues. Clones were read by immunoSEQ multiplex PCR, and TCRdb kept only the in-frame ones, dropping some. The data show 100,000 to 150,000 clones, just under 90% seen once. This sequence originates from a man aged 25 to 40 in good health. Sequenced material: blood. The chain combines TRBV24-1 with TRBJ2-1, with 7 bases aligning to TRBD2. CDR3 DNA: TGTGCCACCAGTGATTTTAGACGGGGGGAGGCTGAGCAGTTCTTC. Translation: CATSDFRRGEAEQFF.